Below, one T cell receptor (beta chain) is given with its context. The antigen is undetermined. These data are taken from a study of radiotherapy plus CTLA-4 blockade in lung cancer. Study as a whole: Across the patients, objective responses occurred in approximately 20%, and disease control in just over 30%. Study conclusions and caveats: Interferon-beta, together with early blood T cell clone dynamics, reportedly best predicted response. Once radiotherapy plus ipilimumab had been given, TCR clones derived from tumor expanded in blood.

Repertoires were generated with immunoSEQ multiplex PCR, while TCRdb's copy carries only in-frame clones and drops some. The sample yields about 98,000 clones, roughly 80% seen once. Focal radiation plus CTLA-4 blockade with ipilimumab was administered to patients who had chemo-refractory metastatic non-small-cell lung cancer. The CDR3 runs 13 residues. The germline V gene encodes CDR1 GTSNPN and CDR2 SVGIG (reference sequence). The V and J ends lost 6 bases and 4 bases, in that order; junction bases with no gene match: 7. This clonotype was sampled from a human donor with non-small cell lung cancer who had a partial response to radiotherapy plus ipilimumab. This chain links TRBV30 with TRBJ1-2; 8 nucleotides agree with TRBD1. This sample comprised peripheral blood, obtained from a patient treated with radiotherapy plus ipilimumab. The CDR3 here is CACSPGGVYGYTF. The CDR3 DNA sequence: TGTGCCTGTTCCCCAGGGGGCGTCTATGGCTACACCTTC.